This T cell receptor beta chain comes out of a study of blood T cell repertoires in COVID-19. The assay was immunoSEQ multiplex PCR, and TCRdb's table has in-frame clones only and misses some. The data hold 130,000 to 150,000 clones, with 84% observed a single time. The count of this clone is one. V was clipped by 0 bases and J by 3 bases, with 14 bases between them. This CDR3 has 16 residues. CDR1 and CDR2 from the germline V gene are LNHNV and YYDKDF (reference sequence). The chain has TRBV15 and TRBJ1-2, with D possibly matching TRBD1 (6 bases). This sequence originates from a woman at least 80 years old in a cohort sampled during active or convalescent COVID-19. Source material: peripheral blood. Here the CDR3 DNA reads TGTGCCACCAGCAGAGAAGGGACACGGCAGTACTATGGCTACACCTTC. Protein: CATSREGTRQYYGYTF.